This T cell receptor beta chain was captured by sequencing in a study of blood T cells in healthy people across ages. Primed by a sample-barcoded 5' primer and a J-beta primer mix, a second PCR proceeded for roughly 7 to 12 cycles. Each CDR3 protein is one row after TCRdb ran MiXCR on the 5' RACE reads. The table shows hundreds of thousands of distinct CDR3 sequences, with 35% to 50% occurring only once. This clonotype was counted a single time. Trimming removed 4 bases at V and 0 bases at J, with 10 bases between. The germline V gene has CDR1 LNHNV and CDR2 YYDKDF (reference sequence). CDR3 size: 16 residues.

Sample: blood. This clonotype was obtained from a man older than 75 in good health. The gene calls are TRBV15 and TRBJ2-6; no firm D call. The CDR3 DNA is TGTGCCACCAGCACGGGCCGGGTCTCTGGGGCCAACGTCCTGACTTTC. This encodes CATSTGRVSGANVLTF.